These 20 T cell receptor beta chains were all obtained from the same sample, sequenced in a study of blood T cell repertoires in COVID-19. This table comes from immunoSEQ multiplex PCR, and its TCRdb copy is limited to in-frame clones, with some not included. The sample carries about 150,000 clones, approximately 90% recorded once. The sample consisted of peripheral blood. These receptors were obtained from a woman aged 70-85 years with acute or convalescent COVID-19.

The genes are TRBV18 and TRBJ2-7; 11 nucleotides align to TRBD1. The germline gives CDR1 KGHSH, CDR2 LQKENI. CDR3 size: 16 residues. Germline trimming cut 3 bases from V and 7 bases from J; bases unmatched to any gene: 11. CDR3 sequence (DNA): TGTGCCAGCTCACCCCTTAGCGGACAGGGGGCTGGTGAGCAGTACGTC. This sequence encodes CASSPLSGQGAGEQYV.

The V gene is TRBV10-2, the J gene TRBJ1-2; 7 bases fit TRBD1. The trim removed 0 bases at V and 4 bases at J, leaving 11 bases unmatched. The CDR3 length is 17 residues. The germline gives CDR1 WSHSY, CDR2 SAAADI. CDR3 bases: TGCGCCAGCAGTGAGTCCCGTGGGCCGACAGGGTCCTATGGCTACACCTTC. Its protein is CASSESRGPTGSYGYTF.

This chain connects TRBV7-9 to TRBJ2-5; D is perhaps TRBD1 (5 bases). The CDR3 runs 14 residues. Deletions cut 3 bases from V and 4 bases from J, with 12 bases between. Germline values: CDR1 SEHNR, CDR2 FQNEAQ (reference sequence). CDR3 sequence reads: CASSLGKGRETQYF. Written as DNA, the CDR3 is TGTGCCAGCAGCTTGGGGAAGGGGCGAGAGACCCAGTACTTC. Complete variable domain (other parts from reference TRBV7-9 and TRBJ2-5): DTGVSQNPRHKITKRGQNVTFRCDPISEHNRLYWYRQTLGQGPEFLTYFQNEAQLEKSRLLSDRFSAERPKGSFSTLEIQRTEQGDSAMYLCASSLGKGRETQYFGPGTRLLVL.

The sample holds one count of this clone. The chain joins TRBV2 to TRBJ1-6, with a possible D match to TRBD1 (5 bases). This CDR3 region has 15 residues. Per germline, CDR1 SNHLY and CDR2 FYNNEI. The V end lost 1 base, the J end lost 10 bases, and 14 bases lay between the germline ends. CDR3 residues: CASSEEVAGRSPLHF. The CDR3 nucleotides are TGTGCCAGCAGTGAAGAGGTGGCAGGGAGGTCACCCCTCCACTTT.

This clone showed up just once. V gene TRBV4-2 combines with J gene TRBJ1-4, with no clear D. This CDR3 comprises 19 residues. Germline V gene sequence: CDR1 LGHNA, CDR2 YNFKEQ. The V end was cut by 0 bases, the J end by 10 bases, with 27 bases between. The CDR3 spells CASSQEASRLRANGGKLFF. In DNA, the CDR3 is TGTGCCAGCAGCCAAGAAGCTTCCCGCTTGCGGGCAAATGGTGGAAAACTGTTTTTT.

The rearrangement joins TRBV6-5 to TRBJ1-2, with TRBD1 matching over 9 bases. V lost 6 bases and J lost 4; bases outside the gene matches: 9. From germline, CDR1 is MNHEY and CDR2 SVGAGI. The CDR3 contains 15 residues. CDR3 in amino acids: CASSLQGAGGYGYTF. The CDR3 DNA reads TGTGCCAGCAGCTTACAGGGGGCGGGTGGCTATGGCTACACCTTC.

The chain joins TRBV18 to TRBJ1-5; weak D call: TRBD1 (5 bases). The germline V and J ends were trimmed by 6 bases and 3 bases, with 15 bases remaining between them. Germline V CDR1 and CDR2: KGHSH, LQKENI. This CDR3 is 15 amino acids long. The CDR3 DNA sequence: TGTGCCAGCTCTTCCGTTGACAGTATCAATCAGCCCCAGCATTTT. Translated: CASSSVDSINQPQHF.

V is TRBV6-5 and J is TRBJ2-1; a weak D match, TRBD2 (6 bases). Trimming shortened V by 7 bases and J by 6 bases, and 10 bases separated the two germline ends. CDR3 size: 12 residues. Germline lookup yields CDR1 MNHEY and CDR2 SVGAGI. The CDR3 region has the DNA TGTGCCAGCACGGGGGTACTCAATGAGCAGTTCTTC. Its protein product is CASTGVLNEQFF.

About this clone itself: The same CDR3 can be traced to other DNA sequences in this sample. The chain links TRBV6-5 to TRBJ1-2; D ambiguous. This CDR3 region has 12 residues. Germline V gene data show CDR1 as MNHEY and CDR2 as SVGAGI. V was clipped by 6 bases and J by 2 bases, with 7 bases between them. CDR3 nucleotides: TGTGCCAGCAGGACCGGGAACTATGGCTACACCTTC. This sequence encodes CASRTGNYGYTF.

This clone was seen only once. The rearrangement joins TRBV5-1 to TRBJ1-6, with 7 positions matching TRBD1. CDR3 length: 15 residues. V dropped 2 bases and J dropped 5; count of bases not matched to a gene: 4. Germline-derived CDR1 and CDR2 are SGHRS and YFSETQ. CDR3: CASSLETGNNSPLHF. CDR3 in DNA: TGCGCCAGCAGCTTAGAGACAGGGAATAATTCACCCCTCCACTTT.

The chain is built from TRBV18 and TRBJ2-5; 9 bases are shared with TRBD1. The germline V gene has CDR1 KGHSH and CDR2 LQKENI. The CDR3 spans 15 residues. Trimming at V came to 1 base and at J to 5 bases, leaving 5 bases not matched to a gene. CDR3 amino acids: CASSPLTGGEETQYF. In DNA, the CDR3 is TGTGCCAGCTCACCACTAACAGGGGGCGAGGAGACCCAGTACTTC.

The rearrangement links TRBV4-2 to TRBJ1-5; D call uncertain. Trimming pared 0 bases from V and 2 bases from J, leaving 14 bases between. CDR1 and CDR2 (germline): LGHNA, YNFKEQ. This CDR3 contains 17 residues. CDR3 bases: TGTGCCAGCAGCCAAGATGTATTAGGGAGGGGCAATCAGCCCCAGCATTTT. This gives the protein CASSQDVLGRGNQPQHF.

The chain couples TRBV19 to TRBJ1-1, with a possible D match to TRBD1 (6 bases). CDR1 is LNHDA and CDR2 is SQIVND in the germline V gene (reference sequence). The V gene lost 8 bases and the J gene lost 1 base, with 23 bases spanning the gap. This CDR3 contains 17 residues. CDR3 DNA: TGTGCCAGTCGATCCCTGGGGGCCCCTGGGTGGAACACTGAAGCTTTCTTT. This translates into CASRSLGAPGWNTEAFF. The full variable domain, its missing parts supplied by reference TRBV19 and TRBJ1-1, is DGGITQSPKYLFRKEGQNVTLSCEQNLNHDAMYWYRQDPGQGLRLIYYSQIVNDFQKGDIAEGYSVSREKKESFPLTVTSAQKNPTAFYLCASRSLGAPGWNTEAFFGQGTRLTVV.

The rearrangement links TRBV5-1 to TRBJ1-2, with TRBD1 identical over 7 bases. Germline V CDR1 and CDR2: SGHRS, YFSETQ. The CDR3 totals 13 residues. The V and J ends lost 5 bases and 8 bases, in that order; junction bases with no gene match: 9. CDR3 sequence (DNA): TGCGCCAGCAGTGACACAGGGGAACGAGGCTACACCTTC. It yields the protein CASSDTGERGYTF.

The V gene is TRBV5-8, the J gene TRBJ2-7; a possible D gene is TRBD2 (5 bases). Germline V gives CDR1 SGHTS, CDR2 YDEGEE. V was cut by 7 bases and J by 6 bases, with 14 bases left in between. This CDR3 comprises 12 residues. The CDR3 region is CASGLTAVEQYF. As DNA, the CDR3 is TGTGCCAGCGGACTCACAGCTGTCGAGCAGTACTTC.

The chain employs TRBV28 and TRBJ1-1, with a weak D call TRBD1 (6 bases). V was shortened by 6 bases and J by 8 bases, with 10 bases between the two germline ends. Germline V gene sequence: CDR1 MDHEN, CDR2 SYDVKM. The CDR3 totals 11 residues. The CDR3 DNA reads TGTGCCAGCAGCCGCGACAGGGAAGCTTTCTTT. It is translated as CASSRDREAFF.

J is TRBJ2-5 and V is TRBV3-1 (or the pseudogene TRBV3-2); D remains ambiguous. The length of the CDR3 is 11 residues. Trimming cost V 3 bases and J 4 bases, with 3 bases left between them. Germline loops: CDR1 LGHDT, CDR2 YNNKEL (reference sequence). The CDR3 region has the DNA TGTGCCAGCAGCCACCTAGAGACCCAGTACTTC. Its protein is CASSHLETQYF.

V is TRBV27 and J is TRBJ1-1; 9 bases align to TRBD1. The CDR3 is 14 amino acids. V shed 3 bases, J shed 1 base, and the junction held 0 bases outside the gene matches. Germline lookup yields CDR1 MNHEY and CDR2 SMNVEV (reference sequence). CDR3 nucleotide sequence: TGTGCCAGCAGTTTGGACAGGGGGAACACTGAAGCTTTCTTT. Translated: CASSLDRGNTEAFF.

This clone was detected only a few times. The chain recombines TRBV6-5 with TRBJ1-2; 7 bases map to TRBD1. From germline, CDR1 is MNHEY and CDR2 SVGAGI. V gave up 5 bases and J gave up 4 bases; unmatched junction bases: 4. The CDR3 contains 13 residues. The CDR3 is CASSPGQAYGYTF. The CDR3 nucleotides read TGTGCCAGCAGTCCCGGACAGGCCTATGGCTACACCTTC.

The V call is TRBV27, the J call TRBJ2-3, with 13 bases identical to TRBD2. The J segment lost 3 bases and the V segment lost 2 bases, leaving 14 bases of the junction unmatched. Germline V gene lookup returns CDR1 MNHEY and CDR2 SMNVEV (reference sequence). The CDR3 is 20 amino acids. The CDR3 DNA is TGTGCCAGCAGTTTAAGGGGCCCTGGGACTAGCGGGGTCAGGACAGATACGCAGTATTTT. Encoded protein: CASSLRGPGTSGVRTDTQYF.